This T cell receptor beta chain is from a study of PD-1 blockade in mismatch repair-deficient tumors (dated by TCRdb to the late 2010s). Study-wide context: Between September 2013 and September 2016, roughly 84 consecutive patients with 11 to 12 mismatch repair-deficient cancer types, all previously treated and progressing, were enrolled in the trial. Tumor-associated T cell clones were tracked in the peripheral blood of patients responding to PD-1 blockade by deep sequencing of TCR CDR3 regions. General study outcomes and caveats: After pembrolizumab, tumor-resident clones, which were often undetectable in blood before treatment, expanded rapidly and then contracted, generally ahead of radiologic responses.

With respect to this clone: Its antigen is unknown. No per-base quality is available; no much larger clone lies one base away.

For each enrolled patient, mismatch repair deficiency was established using either polymerase chain reaction or immunohistochemistry. TCR sequencing was carried out for three patients who responded to pembrolizumab therapy. In the phase II trial, pembrolizumab PD-1 blockade was tested prospectively in advanced mismatch repair-deficient cancers, no matter which tissue of origin the cancers came from. Peripheral blood T cell samples were gathered serially, both before PD-1 blockade started and at multiple time points afterward. Blood sampling time points were reported as weeks after the first dose of pembrolizumab. Library prep was done by the immunoSEQ multiplex PCR assay. The table was pulled from immuneACCESS by TCRdb, which kept in-frame rearrangements only. Such tables lose some clones; where checked, under half of the loss comes from unresolved V genes, and the rest has no known cause. The sample includes 95,000 to 150,000 clones, with about 86% observed a single time. In total, the top ten clones hold approximately 13% of the sample.

From its cysteine to its phenylalanine, the CDR3 spans 14 amino acids. CDR3 DNA is the only sequence kept; it has 42 bases, read in frame from the first base. CDR1 is given as MNHEY and CDR2 as SVGAGI, both from the germline V gene. Compared with germline, V lacks 6 bases and J lacks 7 bases; bases without a gene match: 7. The chain couples TRBV6-5 to TRBJ1-5; 9 central nucleotides agree with TRBD1. Source: peripheral blood, taken 44 weeks after starting pembrolizumab. The TCR was taken from an adult with mismatch repair-deficient cancer. The CDR3 corresponds to CASSQGQGGQPQHF. The DNA sequence reads TGTGCCAGCAGCCAGGGACAGGGAGGGCAGCCCCAGCATTTT.